The 21 T cell receptor beta chains below were found in one sample sequenced in a study of T cell changes during pregnancy in multiple sclerosis. Here immunoSEQ multiplex PCR was the method, and the copy in TCRdb shows in-frame clones only, minus some. The table shows under 70,000 clones, with 92% occurring only once. Sequences were derived from CD4+ T cells from peripheral blood mononuclear cells, sampled after pregnancy. The receptor source for this set is a female donor with multiple sclerosis, enrolled in a pregnancy study.

V is TRBV10-3 and J is TRBJ1-4; D is undetermined. The CDR3 length is 13 residues. Germline values: CDR1 ENHRY, CDR2 SYGVKD. As DNA, the CDR3 is TGTGCTACTTCCCGGGCGGGCAGAGAAAAACTGTTTTTT. This translates into CATSRAGREKLFF.

The chain links TRBV6-6 to TRBJ2-7; a possible D gene is TRBD1 (5 bases). V was clipped by 5 bases and J by 2 bases, with 16 bases between them. Germline CDR1 and CDR2: MNHNY and SVGAGI (reference sequence). The CDR3 length is 15 residues. DNA of the CDR3: TGTGCCAGCAGTCCCCAGGGTTGGCTGACCTACGAGCAGTACTTC. Translating gives CASSPQGWLTYEQYF.

V is TRBV5-8 and J is TRBJ2-1; 7 bases map to TRBD2. J gave up 5 bases and V 4 bases, and 12 bases lay outside the gene matches. CDR1 is SGHTS and CDR2 is YDEGEE in the germline V gene. The CDR3 length is 16 residues. CDR3: CASSGGLRLADNEQFF. The CDR3 DNA reads TGTGCCAGCAGCGGGGGTTTGAGGCTAGCGGACAATGAGCAGTTCTTC.

The V gene is TRBV5-4, the J gene TRBJ1-6; TRBD1 agrees at 9 bases. V shed 3 bases and J 4 bases; nucleotides not matched to a gene: 5. Germline CDR1 is SGHNT and CDR2 is YYREEE (reference sequence). CDR3 size: 16 residues. CDR3 coding DNA: TGTGCCAGCAGCTCGACAGGGGGATCATATAATTCACCCCTCCACTTT. Translated: CASSSTGGSYNSPLHF.

V is TRBV29-1 and J is TRBJ1-2; 10 bases are shared with TRBD1. The CDR3 contains 14 residues. Germline CDR1 and CDR2: SQVTM and ANQGSEA. V lost 6 bases, J lost 3 bases, and 7 bases stayed unmatched. CDR3 sequence: CSVGPGTGDYGYTF. CDR3 nucleotide sequence: TGCAGCGTGGGCCCCGGGACAGGGGACTATGGCTACACCTTC.

This rearrangement joins TRBV5-4 to TRBJ2-5; TRBD2 aligns across 7 bases. After removal of 0 bases from V and 2 bases from J, the junction contained 4 bases not matched to a gene. The CDR3 sequence is 15 residues long. CDR1 and CDR2 from the germline V gene are SGHNT and YYREEE (reference sequence). The CDR3 DNA sequence: TGTGCCAGCAGCTTGGCTCGGGGACTACAAGAGACCCAGTACTTC. This codes for CASSLARGLQETQYF.

The chain uses TRBV6-1 and TRBJ2-5; TRBD2 aligns across 11 bases. This CDR3 comprises 16 residues. The V gene end was trimmed by 4 bases and the J gene end by 1 base; junction bases not matched to a gene: 5. CDR1 is MNHNS and CDR2 is SASEGT in the germline V gene. CDR3 nucleotide sequence: TGTGCCAGCAGTGTAGCGGGGACTAGCGGCCAAGAGACCCAGTACTTC. This codes for CASSVAGTSGQETQYF.

The rearrangement links TRBV19 to TRBJ1-6; the D gene is possibly TRBD1 (6 bases). From germline, CDR1 is LNHDA and CDR2 SQIVND (reference sequence). This CDR3 region has 13 residues. The germline V and J ends were trimmed by 8 bases and 9 bases, with 14 bases remaining between them. CDR3 residues: CASGRQDLSPLHF. In DNA, the CDR3 is TGTGCCAGTGGTCGACAGGACCTTTCACCCCTCCACTTT.

This clone came up a few times. J is TRBJ2-7 and V is TRBV9; possibly TRBD2 for D (6 bases). CDR3 length equals 15 residues. CDR1 SGDLS and CDR2 YYNGEE come from the germline V gene. V gave up 4 bases and J gave up 3 bases, with 17 bases separating them. The CDR3 sequence is CASSTRHGGFYEQYF. The DNA of the CDR3 is TGTGCCAGCAGCACCCGACACGGAGGGTTCTACGAGCAGTACTTC. Using reference TRBV9 and TRBJ2-7 for the parts outside the CDR3, the full variable domain is DSGVTQTPKHLITATGQRVTLRCSPRSGDLSVYWYQQSLDQGLQFLIQYYNGEERAKGNILERFSAQQFPDLHSELNLSSLELGDSALYFCASSTRHGGFYEQYFGPGTRLTVT.

This chain connects TRBV7-8 to TRBJ2-5; TRBD2 agrees at 11 bases. V lost 0 bases to trimming and J lost 2 bases; unmatched junction nucleotides: 5. Germline CDR1 SGHVS, CDR2 FQNEAQ. The CDR3 runs to 17 residues. The DNA of the CDR3 is TGTGCCAGCAGCTTAGCTCTAGCGGGGGGTACACAAGAGACCCAGTACTTC. This encodes CASSLALAGGTQETQYF.

The rearrangement links TRBV18 to TRBJ1-3, with a tentative D call TRBD1 (6 bases). In germline, CDR1 is KGHSH, CDR2 LQKENI. Trimming cost V 3 bases and J 1 base, with 10 bases left between them. CDR3 length: 15 residues. The CDR3 nucleotides read TGTGCCAGCTCACCGCTACAGGGATCTGGAAACACCATATATTTT. Its protein product is CASSPLQGSGNTIYF.

This clone was found once. The V call is TRBV2, the J call TRBJ2-3; D remains unclear. Trimming stripped 8 bases from V and 0 bases from J, with 15 bases between. Germline CDR1 reads SNHLY; CDR2 reads FYNNEI. The CDR3 sequence is 15 residues long. The chain's CDR3 is CASVSGESSTDTQYF. The CDR3 DNA follows: TGTGCCAGCGTCAGTGGTGAATCTAGCACAGATACGCAGTATTTT.

The chain uses TRBV6-5 and TRBJ1-2, with TRBD1 matching over 8 bases. Germline assignment: CDR1 MNHEY and CDR2 SVGAGI. The CDR3 contains 13 residues. The J segment lost 5 bases and the V segment lost 6 bases, leaving 5 bases of the junction unmatched. The CDR3 nucleotides read TGTGCCAGCAGGGTGACAGGGGAATATGGCTACACCTTC. The encoded protein is CASRVTGEYGYTF.

J is TRBJ1-5 and V is TRBV19, with 7 bases matching TRBD1. Germline V gives CDR1 LNHDA, CDR2 SQIVND (reference sequence). CDR3 length: 14 amino acids. V lost 7 bases, J lost 0 bases, and 3 bases stayed unmatched. CDR3 nucleotide sequence: TGTGCCAGTACAGGGACAGATAGCAATCAGCCCCAGCATTTT. It is translated as CASTGTDSNQPQHF.

V gene TRBV7-2 combines with J gene TRBJ1-2; TRBD1 matches 9 bases. Germline trimming cut 1 base from V and 4 bases from J; bases unmatched to any gene: 7. This CDR3 comprises 16 residues. The germline gives CDR1 SGHTA, CDR2 FQGNSA. CDR3 bases: TGTGCCAGCAGCTTAGTAGCGGGACAGGGTTCCTATGGCTACACCTTC. Translating gives CASSLVAGQGSYGYTF.

This clone was seen once. The chain is built from TRBV6-6 and TRBJ2-7, with 10 bases that match TRBD2. Germline assignment: CDR1 MNHNY and CDR2 SVGAGI (reference sequence). V trimming: 0 bases; J trimming: 5 bases; junction bases outside the gene matches: 4. This CDR3 has 15 amino acids. The CDR3 spells CASSYSLAGIHEQYF. Written as DNA, the CDR3 is TGTGCCAGCAGTTACTCACTAGCGGGGATCCACGAGCAGTACTTC.

This chain joins TRBV5-6 and TRBJ2-5; 9 bases are a match to TRBD1. V shed 4 bases and J 4 bases; nucleotides not matched to a gene: 2. The CDR3 runs 13 residues. The V gene's germline CDR1 is SGHDT and CDR2 YYEEEE. CDR3: CASSGTGLETQYF. CDR3 nucleotides: TGTGCCAGCAGCGGGACAGGGTTAGAGACCCAGTACTTC.

This clone was seen a few times. At one end, the junction sequence differs from germline, possibly due to a read error. The J gene is TRBJ2-1, the V gene TRBV30, with D perhaps TRBD2 (5 bases). CDR1 is GTSNPN and CDR2 is SVGIG in the germline V gene (reference sequence). The CDR3 runs to 11 residues. CDR3 in DNA: TGTGCCTGGAGTGTAATCGGGATCGCGGTCTTC. Protein product: CAWSVIGIAVF.

The rearrangement uses TRBV19 and TRBJ1-4; D is perhaps TRBD1 (5 bases). CDR1 is LNHDA and CDR2 is SQIVND in the germline V gene (reference sequence). The germline V and J ends were trimmed by 6 bases and 3 bases, with 11 bases remaining between them. This CDR3 contains 14 residues. CDR3 nucleotides: TGTGCCAGTAGCATGACAGTCCCTAATGAAAAACTGTTTTTT. Its translation: CASSMTVPNEKLFF.

The chain has TRBV29-1 and TRBJ1-1, with D tentatively TRBD1 (5 bases). V lost 7 bases to trimming and J lost 2 bases, with 8 bases between them. Germline V gives CDR1 SQVTM, CDR2 ANQGSEA. The CDR3 is 11 residues long. CDR3 region: CSGGFNTEAFF. CDR3 nucleotides: TGCAGCGGGGGCTTCAACACTGAAGCTTTCTTT.

The CDR3 loop reads CASSVSGGQVNEKLFF. CDR3 sequence (DNA): TGTGCCAGCAGCGTTAGCGGGGGACAGGTGAATGAAAAACTGTTTTTT. The rearrangement uses TRBV7-8 and TRBJ1-4; TRBD1 matches 8 bases. V lost 5 bases, J lost 5 bases, and 10 bases stayed unmatched. The germline gives CDR1 SGHVS, CDR2 FQNEAQ. This CDR3 is 16 amino acids long.